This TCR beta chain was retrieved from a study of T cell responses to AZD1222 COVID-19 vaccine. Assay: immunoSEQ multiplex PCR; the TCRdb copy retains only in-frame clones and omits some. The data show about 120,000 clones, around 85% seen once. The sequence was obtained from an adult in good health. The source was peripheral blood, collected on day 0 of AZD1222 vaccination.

The DNA for the CDR3 is TGTGCCAGTAGTATTGTACAGGGGGTCGGTTACACCGGGGAGCTGTTTTTT. It codes for CASSIVQGVGYTGELFF. V and J are TRBV19 and TRBJ2-2; 8 bases are a match to TRBD1. Germline CDR1 is LNHDA and CDR2 is SQIVND (reference sequence). J lost 3 bases, V lost 3 bases, and 9 bases had no gene match. This CDR3 is built from 17 residues. Looking up the rest from reference TRBV19 and TRBJ2-2 gives the full variable domain: DGGITQSPKYLFRKEGQNVTLSCEQNLNHDAMYWYRQDPGQGLRLIYYSQIVNDFQKGDIAEGYSVSREKKESFPLTVTSAQKNPTAFYLCASSIVQGVGYTGELFFGEGSRLTVL.